The 5 T cell receptor beta chains presented below share a single source sample, sequenced in a study of blood T cell repertoires in COVID-19. The protocol was immunoSEQ multiplex PCR, while the TCRdb copy is restricted to in-frame clones and leaves out a portion. Counted here are more than 250,000 clones, roughly nine tenths occurring once; the ten biggest clones make up approximately 5%. Sequencing was done on a sample of PBMCs or T cells enriched from blood (not recorded which). These receptors were obtained from a woman in her twenties or thirties who had recovered from COVID-19.

The chain combines TRBV19 with TRBJ2-6; the match to TRBD1 covers 7 bases. Germline-derived CDR1 and CDR2 are LNHDA and SQIVND (reference sequence). This CDR3 has 15 amino acids. J was trimmed by 2 bases and V by 5 bases; bases with no gene match: 3. Written as DNA, the CDR3 is TGTGCCAGTAGTCTAACAGGGGCTGGGGCCAACGTCCTGACTTTC. Encoded protein: CASSLTGAGANVLTF.

The chain joins TRBV30 to TRBJ1-5; maybe TRBD1 (6 bases). Germline loops: CDR1 GTSNPN, CDR2 SVGIG (reference sequence). The CDR3 extends over 13 amino acids. V was shortened by 1 base and J by 9 bases, with 13 bases between the two germline ends. For the CDR3, the DNA is TGTGCCTGGAGTGGGCAGGGGAGAGGGCCCCAGCATTTT. Encoded protein: CAWSGQGRGPQHF.

This sequence joins TRBV7-6 and TRBJ1-3; weak D call: TRBD1 (5 bases). From germline, CDR1 is SGHVS and CDR2 FNYEAQ. The V end lost 3 bases, the J end lost 0 bases, and 18 bases lay between the germline ends. The CDR3 loop spans 18 amino acids. CDR3: CASSFFRIGGASGNTIYF. CDR3 nucleotides: TGTGCCAGCAGCTTTTTCCGAATCGGGGGAGCCTCTGGAAACACCATATATTTT.

This rearrangement joins TRBV7-9 to TRBJ2-1; tentative D call: TRBD2 (7 bases). CDR1 is SEHNR and CDR2 is FQNEAQ in the germline V gene (reference sequence). This CDR3 comprises 15 residues. V was trimmed by 6 bases and J by 3 bases, leaving 15 bases between them. The CDR3 region is CASRGAGQDYNEQFF. CDR3 DNA: TGTGCCAGCAGGGGAGCGGGACAAGACTACAATGAGCAGTTCTTC.

The chain recombines TRBV5-1 with TRBJ1-6, with 9 bases fitting TRBD1. There are 17 residues in the CDR3. With V trimmed by 7 bases and J by 6 bases, 14 bases remained unmatched. Germline lookup yields CDR1 SGHRS and CDR2 YFSETQ. CDR3 amino acids: CASRDRVGREVNSPLHF. CDR3 nucleotide sequence: TGCGCCAGCCGGGACAGGGTAGGAAGAGAGGTTAATTCACCCCTCCACTTT.